This TCR beta chain emerged from a study of blood T cell repertoires in COVID-19. Across the whole study: From the United States, Italy and Spain came samples of acute and convalescent COVID-19. Sample material is recorded as cDNA or gDNA derived from T cells, B-cell-depleted T cells, or PBMCs.

This clone was detected once. The table came from immunoSEQ multiplex PCR; TCRdb's copy has only in-frame clones and leaves some out. Of approximately 150,000 clones listed, about nine tenths are singletons. CDR3 length: 11 amino acids. In germline, CDR1 is SNHLY, CDR2 FYNNEI. The V end lost 7 bases, the J end lost 8 bases, and 11 bases lay between the germline ends. Across 24 US areas, participants ranged in age from roughly 18 to 89 years. Someone with COVID-19 had been met by exposed participants within 2 weeks before study entry. Sequenced: PBMCs or T cells enriched from blood (not recorded which). The origin of this receptor is a woman between 35 and 50 years old who had been exposed to COVID-19. This chain links TRBV2 with TRBJ1-2; no clear D gene. The CDR3, as DNA: TGTGCCAGCACCCCTTATGAGGGCTACACCTTC. The encoded protein is CASTPYEGYTF.